These 30 T cell receptor beta chains were all obtained from the same sample, sequenced in a study of blood T cell repertoires in COVID-19. Sequencing was performed with immunoSEQ multiplex PCR; in TCRdb, only in-frame clones are kept and a portion is missing. This sample yields 100,000 or so clones, of which 82% are seen a single time; 11% belongs to the top ten. The source material was peripheral blood. The source of these receptors is a man aged 65-85 years with active or convalescent COVID-19.

This clone showed up just a few times. This chain connects TRBV21-1 to TRBJ1-2; the D segment call TRBD1 is taken from the table without a DNA check. TRBV21-1 is a pseudogene locus. This CDR3 region has 19 residues. CDR3 sequence reads: CASSKEPTLDRGRVRGYTF. The CDR3 DNA reads TGTGCCAGCAGCAAAGAACCCACCTTAGACAGGGGGCGCGTGAGAGGCTACACCTTC.

The chain joins TRBV24-1 to TRBJ2-3; 7 bases fit TRBD2. V lost 7 bases and J lost 6; bases outside the gene matches: 6. Germline CDR1 reads KGHDR; CDR2 reads SFDVKD. The CDR3 is 13 residues long. CDR3 residues: CATSGGNVDTQYF. The CDR3 DNA sequence: TGTGCCACCAGCGGGGGGAACGTGGATACGCAGTATTTT.

The chain links TRBV19 to TRBJ1-5; tentative D call: TRBD1 (6 bases). Looked up from germline, CDR1 is LNHDA and CDR2 is SQIVND (reference sequence). V was trimmed by 5 bases and J by 3 bases, leaving 11 bases between them. The CDR3 is made up of 14 amino acids. CDR3 nucleotide sequence: TGTGCCAGTAGTCCACGACAGGACAATCAGCCCCAGCATTTT. Translating it yields CASSPRQDNQPQHF.

The chain uses TRBV27 and TRBJ2-1; TRBD2 matches 10 bases. Per the germline V gene, CDR1 is MNHEY and CDR2 is SMNVEV (reference sequence). The CDR3 covers 17 residues. With 4 bases clipped from V and 4 bases from J, the junction kept 10 bases outside the gene matches. The CDR3 is CASSWLAGGGRYNEQFF. The CDR3 DNA reads TGTGCCAGCAGTTGGTTAGCGGGGGGAGGCAGGTACAATGAGCAGTTCTTC.

Concerning this clone: The sample carries other DNA sequences with the same CDR3. This chain uses TRBV5-4 with TRBJ2-3; 7 nucleotides agree with TRBD2. The germline V gene encodes CDR1 SGHNT and CDR2 YYREEE (reference sequence). CDR3 length equals 15 residues. J gave up 1 base and V 0 bases, and 2 bases lay outside the gene matches. The CDR3 nucleotides read TGTGCCAGCAGCTTGGCCCGGGGGGGCACAGATACGCAGTATTTT. Translating it yields CASSLARGGTDTQYF. The whole variable domain, filled in from reference TRBV5-4 and TRBJ2-3, reads ETGVTQSPTHLIKTRGQQVTLRCSSQSGHNTVSWYQQALGQGPQFIFQYYREEENGRGNFPPRFSGLQFPNYSSELNVNALELDDSALYLCASSLARGGTDTQYFGPGTRLTVL.

The chain links TRBV29-1 to TRBJ1-4; D gene uncertain. Trimming removed 0 bases from V and 7 bases from J, with 9 bases in between. CDR3 length: 13 residues. Germline CDR1 SQVTM, CDR2 ANQGSEA. CDR3 nucleotide sequence: TGCAGCGTTGAAGATCCCGGTTCTGAAAAACTGTTTTTT. It codes for CSVEDPGSEKLFF.

The chain combines TRBV5-1 with TRBJ2-1; perhaps TRBD1 as D (5 bases). The CDR3 is made up of 15 amino acids. Germline lookup yields CDR1 SGHRS and CDR2 YFSETQ. Trimming left V 2 bases short and J 0 bases short, with 9 bases between. The CDR3 DNA is TGCGCCAGCAGCTTAGGGGCAAGCTCCTACAATGAGCAGTTCTTC. Its protein is CASSLGASSYNEQFF.

The genes are TRBV16 and TRBJ1-2; 9 bases match TRBD1. The CDR3 is made up of 15 amino acids. V lost 4 bases, J lost 4 bases, and 7 bases stayed unmatched. CDR1 and CDR2 (germline): KGHSY, FQNENV. For the CDR3, the DNA is TGTGCCAGCAGCCGGGACAGGGAGGTTGCCTATGGCTACACCTTC. Its translation is CASSRDREVAYGYTF.

The chain is built from TRBV7-9 and TRBJ1-4; 7 nucleotides agree with TRBD1. This CDR3 is 14 amino acids long. The J segment lost 2 bases and the V segment lost 4 bases, leaving 1 base of the junction unmatched. Germline-derived CDR1 and CDR2 are SEHNR and FQNEAQ (reference sequence). This chain's CDR3 is CASSSGQTNEKLFF. Written as DNA, the CDR3 is TGTGCCAGCAGCTCGGGACAGACTAATGAAAAACTGTTTTTT.

The rearrangement uses TRBV7-8 and TRBJ1-2; 8 bases line up with TRBD1. Germline V gene lookup returns CDR1 SGHVS and CDR2 FQNEAQ. V gave up 0 bases and J gave up 7 bases; unmatched junction bases: 7. The CDR3 contains 15 residues. CDR3 DNA: TGTGCCAGCAGCTTAGCGGAAAAACAGGGGGGTGGCTACACCTTC. It translates to CASSLAEKQGGGYTF.

The V gene is TRBV23-1, the J gene TRBJ2-7; 8 bases match TRBD1. TRBV23-1 is classed as an ORF, of uncertain function. Germline trimming cut 2 bases from V and 7 bases from J; bases unmatched to any gene: 4. This CDR3 region has 13 residues. CDR3 residues: CASSQARGHEQYF. The CDR3, as DNA: TGCGCCAGCAGTCAAGCCAGGGGGCATGAGCAGTACTTC.

The chain uses TRBV5-1 and TRBJ2-5, with D possibly being TRBD2 (6 bases). Germline assignment: CDR1 SGHRS and CDR2 YFSETQ. The CDR3 spans 13 residues. Trimming cost V 4 bases and J 5 bases, with 12 bases left between them. The CDR3, as DNA: TGCGCCAGCAGCCGACTAGATCCGGAGACCCAGTACTTC. Amino acids: CASSRLDPETQYF.

Here the CDR3 DNA reads TGTGCCAGCAGCGCGGGACAGCGGAACACAGATACGCAGTATTTT. Translated: CASSAGQRNTDTQYF. This chain links TRBV9 with TRBJ2-3; 7 bases line up with TRBD1. CDR1 and CDR2 (germline): SGDLS, YYNGEE. J was trimmed by 2 bases and V by 3 bases; bases with no gene match: 6. The length of the CDR3 is 15 residues.

This chain links TRBV2 with TRBJ1-4; 7 nucleotides line up with TRBD1. CDR3 size: 12 residues. Germline assignment: CDR1 SNHLY and CDR2 FYNNEI. The V gene end was trimmed by 6 bases and the J gene end by 5 bases; junction bases not matched to a gene: 0. The CDR3 region is CASRQGNEKLFF. DNA for the CDR3: TGTGCCAGCAGACAGGGGAATGAAAAACTGTTTTTT.

V is TRBV7-9 and J is TRBJ2-2, with a weak D call TRBD2 (5 bases). The germline CDR1 and CDR2 sequences are SEHNR and FQNEAQ (reference sequence). V lost 0 bases, J lost 2 bases, and 7 bases lay in between. This CDR3 has 15 amino acids. The CDR3: CASSLAEGNTGELFF. The CDR3 region has the DNA TGTGCCAGCAGCTTAGCTGAGGGTAACACCGGGGAGCTGTTTTTT.

The chain links TRBV3-1 (or the pseudogene TRBV3-2) to TRBJ1-1; 9 nucleotides match TRBD1. There are 14 residues in the CDR3. In germline, CDR1 is LGHDT, CDR2 YNNKEL (reference sequence). With 2 bases clipped from V and 6 bases from J, the junction kept 4 bases outside the gene matches. This CDR3 is CASSQPGQGSEAFF. DNA for the CDR3: TGTGCCAGCAGCCAACCAGGACAGGGGTCTGAAGCTTTCTTT.

V gene TRBV7-3 combines with J gene TRBJ2-1; 12 bases are a match to TRBD2. The V gene's germline CDR1 is SGHTA and CDR2 FQGTGA. The junction had 16 bases not matched to a gene; V was cut back by 5 bases and J by 8 bases. This CDR3 contains 18 residues. The CDR3 nucleotides are TGTGCCAGCAGCCCTTTGGGGGTCGGACTAGCGGGGTCGCATGAGCAGTTCTTC. It is translated as CASSPLGVGLAGSHEQFF.

The chain recombines TRBV7-8 with TRBJ2-1, with 10 bases that match TRBD2. V was clipped by 6 bases and J by 0 bases; unmatched bases: 11. The germline V gene has CDR1 SGHVS and CDR2 FQNEAQ. The CDR3 spans 18 residues. As DNA, the CDR3 is TGTGCCAGCAGGCTTCAGCGGGGGGGTAGTCTCTCCTACAATGAGCAGTTCTTC. Encoded protein: CASRLQRGGSLSYNEQFF. Based on the CDR3 plus reference TRBV7-8 and TRBJ2-1, the full variable domain is GAGVSQSPRYKVAKRGQDVALRCDPISGHVSLFWYQQALGQGPEFLTYFQNEAQLDKSGLPSDRFFAERPEGSVSTLKIQRTQQEDSAVYLCASRLQRGGSLSYNEQFFGPGTRLTVL.

The rearrangement joins TRBV19 to TRBJ2-1; maybe TRBD2 (5 bases). The CDR3 consists of 11 residues. Germline V CDR1 and CDR2: LNHDA, SQIVND (reference sequence). V was trimmed by 5 bases and J by 15 bases, leaving 14 bases between them. This CDR3 reads CASSPGVEWFF. The CDR3, as DNA: TGTGCCAGTAGTCCCGGGGTGGAATGGTTCTTC.

J is TRBJ1-2 and V is TRBV14; weak D call: TRBD1 (6 bases). V shed 1 base and J shed 0 bases, with 15 bases lying between them. CDR3 length: 17 residues. Germline CDR1 and CDR2: SGHDN and FVKESK. CDR3 bases: TGTGCCAGCAGCCAAGGGAACCAGGGGCCAGCTAACTATGGCTACACCTTC. The encoded protein is CASSQGNQGPANYGYTF.

V usage is TRBV19 and J usage is TRBJ2-7; TRBD1 matches 10 bases. V lost 10 bases, J lost 4 bases, and 4 bases stayed unmatched. The CDR3 loop spans 12 amino acids. Germline values: CDR1 LNHDA, CDR2 SQIVND (reference sequence). The CDR3 DNA sequence: TGTGCCACCGGGACAGGGGTTTACGAGCAGTACTTC. Translated: CATGTGVYEQYF.

This chain links TRBV2 with TRBJ1-1; tentatively, D is TRBD1 (5 bases). This CDR3 region has 15 residues. Germline V lookup: CDR1 SNHLY, CDR2 FYNNEI. Between the trimmed V and J ends, which lost 2 bases and 0 bases, there was a span of 10 bases. As DNA, the CDR3 is TGTGCCAGCAGTGAACGCCGGGGGGTGAACACTGAAGCTTTCTTT. The encoded protein is CASSERRGVNTEAFF.

This clone was seen a few times. The chain couples TRBV2 to TRBJ2-2; D gene ambiguous. Germline V lookup: CDR1 SNHLY, CDR2 FYNNEI. The CDR3 totals 12 residues. Trimming cost V 6 bases and J 1 base, with 3 bases left between them. This CDR3 reads CASSRNTGELFF. The DNA of the CDR3 is TGTGCCAGCAGCAGGAACACCGGGGAGCTGTTTTTT. Filled out from reference TRBV2 and TRBJ2-2, the complete variable domain reads EPEVTQTPSHQVTQMGQEVILRCVPISNHLYFYWYRQILGQKVEFLVSFYNNEISEKSEIFDDQFSVERPDGSNFTLKIRSTKLEDSAMYFCASSRNTGELFFGEGSRLTVL.

V gene TRBV7-9 combines with J gene TRBJ2-5, with 8 bases that match TRBD1. The germline CDR1 and CDR2 sequences are SEHNR and FQNEAQ (reference sequence). This CDR3 is built from 13 residues. J gave up 5 bases and V 5 bases, and 4 bases lay outside the gene matches. CDR3 sequence reads: CASSTQGVETQYF. The CDR3 DNA reads as TGTGCCAGCAGCACACAGGGGGTGGAGACCCAGTACTTC.

The chain has TRBV20-1 and TRBJ1-1; possible D gene TRBD1, 5 bases. The length of the CDR3 is 14 residues. CDR1 DFQATT and CDR2 SNEGSKA come from the germline V gene (reference sequence). Trimming cost V 3 bases and J 0 bases, with 11 bases left between them. The CDR3 nucleotides are TGCAGTGCTAGTAACGCAGGGTTGAACACTGAAGCTTTCTTT. It is translated as CSASNAGLNTEAFF.

This clone has more than one count but fewer than ten. The J gene is TRBJ1-5, the V gene TRBV6-5, with unresolved D. V was cut by 5 bases and J by 0 bases, with 11 bases left in between. Germline V gene sequence: CDR1 MNHEY, CDR2 SVGAGI. The CDR3 spans 15 residues. CDR3 residues: CASSPTGYSNQPQHF. The DNA of the CDR3 is TGTGCCAGCAGTCCAACGGGATATAGCAATCAGCCCCAGCATTTT.

This clone was observed a few times. The chain uses TRBV6-5 and TRBJ2-3; possible D gene TRBD1, 5 bases. This CDR3 has 12 residues. The V gene lost 6 bases and the J gene lost 4 bases, with 8 bases spanning the gap. The germline V gene encodes CDR1 MNHEY and CDR2 SVGAGI. CDR3 loop: CASSLGADTQYF. In nucleotides, the CDR3 is TGTGCCAGCAGCCTAGGGGCAGATACGCAGTATTTT.

The V gene is TRBV27, the J gene TRBJ1-5; TRBD1 matches 7 bases. V dropped 8 bases and J dropped 0; count of bases not matched to a gene: 4. The CDR3 runs 14 residues. Germline CDR1 and CDR2: MNHEY and SMNVEV (reference sequence). Here the CDR3 reads CASGQVNSNQPQHF. Written as DNA, the CDR3 is TGTGCCAGCGGACAGGTAAATAGCAATCAGCCCCAGCATTTT.

The genes are TRBV23-1 and TRBJ1-2; TRBD1 is a possible D gene (6 bases). TRBV23-1 is an ORF; its function is uncertain. Deletions cut 3 bases from V and 8 bases from J, with 19 bases between. The CDR3 has 15 amino acids. CDR3 in amino acids: CASSHHRATILGYTF. CDR3 sequence (DNA): TGCGCCAGCAGTCACCACAGGGCTACCATTCTCGGCTACACCTTC.

The J gene is TRBJ1-2, the V gene TRBV2; TRBD1 agrees at 10 bases. The CDR3 spans 17 residues. The trim removed 2 bases at V and 4 bases at J, leaving 10 bases unmatched. Germline loops: CDR1 SNHLY, CDR2 FYNNEI. Here the CDR3 DNA reads TGTGCCAGCAGTGAATTAAGGACAGGGGGTAGGATCTATGGCTACACCTTC. Translating it yields CASSELRTGGRIYGYTF.